This T cell receptor beta chain was sequenced during a study of cytomegalovirus exposure and HLA in healthy donors (dated by TCRdb to 2016 to 2017). Regarding the study in general: An earlier analysis of under 600 of the donors reported roughly 300 Gb of sequence data and about 100 million unique TCR beta sequences from roughly 180 million T cells. Around 320 gigabases of sequencing data and tens of millions of unique TCR sequences were included in an early release covering roughly 700 HLA-typed donors. Of the 350 to 450 genotyped donors, roughly 85% fell in the genetic ancestry cluster associated with self-reported Caucasian donors. The study aimed to test whether signatures of past pathogen exposure could be identified by cataloging public T cell receptors. The study profiled the T cell repertoires of 550 to 700 subjects by immunosequencing and related them to cytomegalovirus serostatus. In addition to the first cohort of approximately 650 subjects, a separate validation cohort of around 110 different subjects was used. To predict cytomegalovirus infection status, the study combined high-throughput TCR immunosequencing, statistical association of individual TCRs with disease status, and machine learning. A later analysis re-analyzed previously published TCR beta repertoires from 660 or so donors and added high-resolution HLA genotyping to study TCR occurrence patterns. Rather than drawing on any new phenotypic data, the later analysis identified candidate immune exposures from TCR beta sequences and the way those sequences occurred across donors. To decide whether each TCR beta V gene segment behaved as functional or pseudogenic, an earlier analysis of fewer than 750 of the donors relied on high-throughput TCR beta sequencing. Donor age, sex, ethnicity and CMV serostatus were compiled alongside the repertoire data. Genome-wide SNP genotypes for about 65% of the roughly 670 donors were used in a later genetic analysis, which treated that subset as a discovery cohort. All discovery cohort repertoires had been generated on a single sequencing platform. Both class I and class II loci were covered by HLA typing, at four-digit resolution. The number of typed donors differed by locus: about 629-630 for A, B, C, DRB1 and DQB1; approximately 540 for DQA1; approximately 610 for DPA1; and around 450 for DPB1. Five DR-DQ haplotypes were treated as single units for association and clustering because of strong linkage in the cohort. On average, roughly 200,000 unique TCR beta nucleotide sequences were sequenced per donor among a few hundred genotyped donors of the cohort, with roughly 18% of those sequences being non-productive.

This clone was observed a handful of times. What this receptor recognizes is not known. No qualities accompany the bases; no much larger clone lies one base away. The cohort comprised 550 to 700 healthy bone marrow donors. At the time of sampling, every cohort member was nominally healthy, though immune exposures that went unrecorded were likely present. The donor tested CMV seropositive, placing the donor among the approximately 290 seropositive members of the cohort. A peripheral blood sample was collected from each donor, and TCR beta sequencing was performed on peripheral blood mononuclear cells. Genomic DNA extraction from the blood cell samples was performed with the Qiagen DNeasy Blood Extraction Kit. From its cysteine to its phenylalanine, the CDR3 spans 17 amino acids. Just the 51-base CDR3 DNA is kept, in frame starting at base 1. V is shortened by 1 base, J by 4 bases, and the region joining them spans 15 bases. CDR1 and CDR2 are drawn from the germline V gene: SGDLS, YYNGEE.

General findings and caveats noted by the study authors: A later analysis found that most CMV-associated TCR beta chains appeared HLA-restricted, with HLA associations seemingly driven largely by CMV exposure. The earlier analysis of some 540 of the donors excluded roughly 17 rarely observed V segments, including chromosome 9 orphons, because counts were too low. Linkage disequilibrium might explain the correlated functional status among segregating V segments, but an unknown experimental factor could not be ruled out. In a later genetic analysis, a missense DCLRE1C variant was associated with V-gene and J-gene trimming of TCR beta chains, and the association was replicated in an independent cohort. The cohort was sequenced for TCR beta chains only, and without alpha or paired-chain data the features that could be detected were limited. When HLA alleles, especially DR and DQ, strongly co-occurred, attributing TCR associations to individual alleles was difficult. The 87-base-pair reads could not distinguish some IMGT-functional V segments, including TRBV6-2 and TRBV6-3, so those segments were excluded. A cluster of highly shared sequence variants was judged likely to represent a technical artifact of the sequencing pipeline. Broadly in line with IMGT annotations, most TCR beta V segments showed up in productive rearrangements about 90% or about 30% of the time in an earlier analysis of some 590 of the donors. It was suggested by the authors that the approach could potentially be generalized to other disease states and immunological phenotypes. In the study, about 150 TCR beta chains were listed as associated with cytomegalovirus. According to a later analysis, parvovirus B19, influenza, CMV and Epstein-Barr virus appeared linked to several top co-occurrence clusters. The presence/absence analyses assumed that sequencing depth was roughly uniform across donors, and that assumption may not be true. A further reported finding was that TCR beta sequences accurately predicted the HLA-A and HLA-B alleles for most subjects in the first cohort. In a later analysis, HLA-associated TCR beta chains were found to be more clonally expanded and to have lower generation probabilities than equally common non-associated chains. In vitro tests confirmed that three of the cytomegalovirus-associated TCR beta chains recognize cytomegalovirus antigens. A later analysis associated 15,000 to 20,000 TCR beta sequences with specific HLA alleles at a false discovery rate of 0.05. A later analysis found that TCR association rates varied across HLA loci, with DRB1 alleles showing the most associated TCRs and HLA-C alleles the fewest. For the cohort, immune exposure information was limited to CMV serostatus. Most TCR sequences were seen in very few donors, while some public TCRs were found in many individuals. The classifier was reported to diagnose cytomegalovirus status with high specificity and sensitivity in both the original and validation cohorts. Because some donors lacked HLA typing at each locus, the association tests relied only on the typed subset. In a later genetic analysis, fewer N-insertions in productive TCRs were reported among donors in an Asian-associated ancestry cluster than the roughly 700-donor mean.

The method was the immunoSEQ multiplex PCR assay. The multiplex PCR relied on a mix of 60 forward primers for TCR Vbeta segments and 13 reverse primers for TCR Jbeta segments. Amplification of the CDR3 region of rearranged TCR beta genes was performed with a multiplex PCR assay on genomic DNA. Amplified TCR beta libraries were sequenced as 87-base-pair reads on the Illumina HiSeq System. The original pipeline was this. A later analysis counted about 80 million unique TCR beta chains across the 550 to 700 repertoires, and 10 million to 12 million of these chains were shared by at least two donors. To remove PCR and sequencing errors, raw reads were error-corrected and collapsed into unique sequences using a nearest-neighbor algorithm that merged closely related sequences. V, D and J gene segments were assigned by aligning CDR3 sequences to IMGT reference sequences. For a sequence to be retained, a match of at least six nucleotides was required to both a V gene segment and a J gene segment. Rearrangements were called productive when the CDR3 lacked stop codons and stayed in frame with V and J; all others were non-productive. Following IMGT convention, CDR3 was defined as the stretch from the second conserved V-encoded cysteine up to the conserved J-encoded phenylalanine. The earlier analysis of some 600 of the donors excluded sequences that lacked an unambiguous match to a single V gene segment. In an earlier analysis of around 600 of the donors, V segments were called functional above 56.7% productive rearrangements and were called segregating when the between-donor standard deviation exceeded 5%. A statistical classification framework was built for diagnosing cytomegalovirus status from the catalog of TCR beta chain sequences. In a later analysis, TCR nucleotide sequences were compared against IMGT/GENE-DB human TR gene sequences so that V and J genes could be assigned. A later analysis assigned CDR3 sequences and most-parsimonious VDJ recombination scenarios with the TCRdist pipeline. In a later analysis, each TCR beta chain was defined by its CDR3 amino acid sequence together with its V-gene family, and reads without a unique V-gene family were excluded. As a way to deal with suspected cross-contamination and a sequencing artifact, a later analysis dropped 592 nucleotide sequences that were highly shared and had low generation probability. A later analysis calculated a clonal expansion index for each public chain from normalized within-repertoire ranks of inferred template counts. In a later analysis, generation probabilities were computed with a VDJ recombination model fitted to out-of-frame rearrangements, and the resulting probabilities were checked against IGoR. In a later analysis, TCR-TCR, TCR-HLA and TCR-CMV co-occurrence was scored with hypergeometric tests, and a repertoire-size bias correction was applied to TCR pairs. A later analysis estimated false discovery rates by permuting HLA or CMV assignments 20 times. In a later analysis, co-occurring TCRs were grouped using DBSCAN, with TCRdist sequence similarity added in when clustering inside HLA-allele-positive subsets. For co-occurrence clustering, repertoires with fewer than 30,000 or more than 120,000 public chains were excluded, along with a handful of repertoires with anomalous nucleotide sharing. TCRdb took over this immuneACCESS table, retaining in-frame rearrangements with V and J assigned. Such tables are incomplete; in checked studies, under half of the missing clones stem from an unresolved V gene, and the remainder is unexplained. V and J calls plus clone size are reproduced from that table; the DNA served to infer D and trimming. This sample lists 100,000 to 150,000 clones; around 75% were detected once. Together, the top ten hold roughly 10% of the sample.

The V and J segments used are TRBV9 and TRBJ2-6, and the D gene may be TRBD1, 6 bases matching. Sequencing was performed on PBMCs. This receptor was obtained from a woman aged 50 to 65 in good health and CMV-seropositive. DNA sequence: TGTGCCAGCAGCGTATGGGTAGGGGGATCAGGGGCCAACGTCCTGACTTTC. The encoded protein is CASSVWVGGSGANVLTF.